This T cell receptor beta chain was sequenced during a study of long-term antiretroviral therapy in people with HIV. Study findings and constraints: The study found narrower CDR3 length ranges in HIV repertoires than in controls.

As for this clone: Its antigen remains unknown.

The study used samples holding about 0.9-11 million cryopreserved PBMC before DNA extraction. This CDR3 has 14 amino acids. CDR1 and CDR2 from the germline V gene are SGHVS and FQNEAQ. With 5 bases removed from V and 4 bases from J, the gap between germline ends came to 12 bases. The assay, immunoSEQ v3.0, was run at survey level. The protocol was immunoSEQ multiplex PCR, while the TCRdb copy is restricted to in-frame clones and leaves out a portion. The top ten hold approximately 3.8% of the sample, which has under 30,000 clones, around 86% seen once. Sequenced material: unsorted PBMCs, taken 1.9 years after starting antiretroviral therapy. The V gene is TRBV7-8, the J gene TRBJ2-1; D may be TRBD2 (5 bases). This clonotype originated in a woman under 40 with HIV. The CDR3 protein is CASSIPGNYNEQFF. For the CDR3, the DNA is TGTGCCAGCAGCATCCCGGGGAATTACAATGAGCAGTTCTTC.